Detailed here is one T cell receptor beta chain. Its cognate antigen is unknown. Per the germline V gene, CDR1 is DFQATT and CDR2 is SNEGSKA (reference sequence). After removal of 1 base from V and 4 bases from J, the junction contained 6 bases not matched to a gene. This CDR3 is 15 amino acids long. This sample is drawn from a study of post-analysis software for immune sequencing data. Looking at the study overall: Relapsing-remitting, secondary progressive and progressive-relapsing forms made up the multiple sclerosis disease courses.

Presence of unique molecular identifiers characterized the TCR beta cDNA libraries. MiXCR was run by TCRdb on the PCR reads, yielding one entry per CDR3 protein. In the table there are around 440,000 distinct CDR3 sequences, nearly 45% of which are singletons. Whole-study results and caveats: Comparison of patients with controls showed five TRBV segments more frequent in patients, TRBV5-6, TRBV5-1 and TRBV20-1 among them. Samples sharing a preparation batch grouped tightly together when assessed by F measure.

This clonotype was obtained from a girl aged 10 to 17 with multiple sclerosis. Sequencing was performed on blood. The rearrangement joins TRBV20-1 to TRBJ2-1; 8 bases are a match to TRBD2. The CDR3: CSARVGRGGYNEQFF. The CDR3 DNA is TGCAGTGCTAGAGTGGGCCGGGGGGGATACAATGAGCAGTTCTTC.